The clone carrying this T cell receptor (beta chain) showed up many times. What it binds is unknown. It was RNA transcripts that yielded the amplified TCR beta CDR3 regions. First-round RT-PCR of the TCR CDR3 relied on the HTBI primer set. In TCRdb, the multiplex PCR reads were re-called with MiXCR into one record per CDR3 protein. The data hold hundreds of thousands of distinct CDR3 sequences, with about 15% observed a single time. The V gene's germline CDR1 is MNHNS and CDR2 SASEGT. Unmatched junction bases numbered 7, after V lost 8 bases and J lost 10 bases. The CDR3 contains 14 residues. The sample belongs to a study of T cells in Graves' hyperthyroidism and ophthalmopathy. Findings of the study overall: Among clonotypes expanded in thyroid above 0.001, most were also found in blood.

V gene TRBV6-1 combines with J gene TRBJ2-1; 14 nucleotides line up with TRBD2. The sequenced material came from blood. The sequence was obtained from a woman aged 55-75 years with Graves' ophthalmopathy. CDR3 nucleotides: TGTGCCAGCCGGGGACTAGCGGGAGTAGGGGAGCAGTTCTTC. It codes for CASRGLAGVGEQFF.